These 10 T cell receptor beta chains share one sample of origin, sequenced in a study of early T cells in non-severe SARS-CoV-2 infection. One entry per CDR3 protein, called by TCRdb with MiXCR from the 5' RACE reads. In the table there are more than 25,000 distinct CDR3 sequences, 4.5% to 7% of which are singletons. The specimen sequenced was whole blood. All receptors come from an adult who was a healthcare worker with PCR-confirmed SARS-CoV-2 infection or an uninfected control (not recorded which).

This clonotype was found many times. The V call is TRBV12-3 or TRBV12-4, the J call TRBJ2-7; 7 nucleotides align to TRBD1. The CDR3 consists of 14 residues. Trimming cost V 3 bases and J 2 bases; bases outside gene matches: 4. CDR3: CASSFRQGPYEQYF. Written as DNA, the CDR3 is TGTGCCAGCAGTTTTCGACAGGGTCCCTACGAGCAGTACTTC.

In its sample, this clonotype was seen many times. The chain employs TRBV28 and TRBJ2-7; D may be TRBD2 (6 bases). The CDR3 runs 11 residues. Trimming removed 7 bases at V and 8 bases at J, with 12 bases between. CDR1 and CDR2 from the germline V gene are MDHEN and SYDVKM. The CDR3 DNA follows: TGTGCCAGCATTACCGGGGGACAGCAGTACTTC. Translated: CASITGGQQYF.

In this sample, this clonotype turned up many times. The chain joins TRBV6-4 to TRBJ2-3, with 11 bases identical to TRBD2. V dropped 0 bases and J dropped 2; count of bases not matched to a gene: 1. The CDR3 is 16 residues long. Germline lookup yields CDR1 MRHNA and CDR2 SNTAGT. The CDR3 spells CASSDSSGGATDTQYF. The CDR3 nucleotides read TGTGCCAGCAGTGACTCTAGCGGGGGGGCCACAGATACGCAGTATTTT.

In this sample, this clonotype turned up many times. The rearrangement links TRBV15 to TRBJ2-1, with unresolved D. V was trimmed by 5 bases and J by 2 bases, leaving 13 bases between them. This CDR3 comprises 15 residues. The germline V gene has CDR1 LNHNV and CDR2 YYDKDF (reference sequence). The CDR3 sequence is CATSGDSEPYNEQFF. CDR3 DNA: TGTGCCACCAGCGGCGACTCGGAGCCCTACAATGAGCAGTTCTTC.

There are a few counts of this clonotype. The chain joins TRBV7-2 to TRBJ2-3; TRBD1 or TRBD2 may be the D gene (5 bases each). V lost 0 bases to trimming and J lost 1 base, with 11 bases between them. CDR3 length equals 16 residues. The germline V gene encodes CDR1 SGHTA and CDR2 FQGNSA. The CDR3 reads CASSLAGPGGTDTQYF. The CDR3 bases are TGTGCCAGCAGCTTAGCGGGGCCCGGGGGCACAGATACGCAGTATTTT.

This clonotype was seen at least ten times. The CDR3 sequence: CATSDYARTGDNEQFF. For the CDR3, the DNA is TGTGCCACCAGTGACTATGCGAGGACAGGGGACAATGAGCAGTTCTTC. The V call is TRBV24-1, the J call TRBJ2-1; TRBD1 matches at 9 bases. V dropped 4 bases and J dropped 5; count of bases not matched to a gene: 8. The V gene's germline CDR1 is KGHDR and CDR2 SFDVKD. CDR3 length equals 16 residues.

This clonotype was recorded at least ten times. The J gene is TRBJ1-5, the V gene TRBV20-1, with 7 bases aligning to TRBD1. Germline V gene lookup returns CDR1 DFQATT and CDR2 SNEGSKA (reference sequence). CDR3 size: 16 residues. V shed 3 bases, J shed 3 bases, and the junction held 11 bases outside the gene matches. For the CDR3, the DNA is TGCAGTGCTAGTGTGGGCGGGACAGTCGCCAATCAGCCCCAGCATTTT. This codes for CSASVGGTVANQPQHF.

This chain links TRBV5-1 with TRBJ2-7; the D is unclear. V shed 1 base and J shed 1 base, with 9 bases lying between them. Germline CDR1 and CDR2: SGHRS and YFSETQ. This CDR3 contains 14 residues. This chain's CDR3 is CASSLPTASYEQYF. In nucleotides, the CDR3 is TGCGCCAGCAGCTTGCCTACAGCGTCCTACGAGCAGTACTTC.

This clonotype came up a few times. V and J are TRBV5-1 and TRBJ2-1; TRBD2 aligns across 8 bases. Germline V lookup: CDR1 SGHRS, CDR2 YFSETQ. V lost 4 bases to trimming and J lost 1 base; unmatched junction nucleotides: 1. The CDR3 runs to 14 residues. The CDR3 loop is CASSAGGSYNEQFF. In DNA form, the CDR3 reads TGCGCCAGCAGCGCGGGGGGTTCCTACAATGAGCAGTTCTTC.

As to this clonotype: This may stem from a read error, because a much larger clone lies one nucleotide away. This chain uses TRBV3-1 with TRBJ2-4; 9 nucleotides agree with TRBD2. Germline CDR1 is LGHDT and CDR2 is YNNKEL (reference sequence). V lost 4 bases to trimming and J lost 0 bases; unmatched junction nucleotides: 4. The CDR3 consists of 16 residues. CDR3 coding DNA: TGTGCCAGCAGCCCATTAGCGGGGGAAGCCAAAAACATTCAGTACTTC. Translating gives CASSPLAGEAKNIQYF.